Listed below are T cell receptor beta chains from one sample, sequenced in a study of beta chain features in type 1 diabetes. Clones were read by immunoSEQ multiplex PCR, and TCRdb kept only the in-frame ones, dropping some. The sample has roughly 350,000 clones; roughly a tenth are singletons. The sequenced sample was central memory CD4+ T cells from blood. These receptors originate from a man aged 30 to 39 with type 1 diabetes. The CDR3 runs from the conserved cysteine through the conserved F or W. A D gene is named only where the DNA matches it firmly. Expanded clones are given a class, and other clones once, few, many or no size at all.

d_call j_call v_call clone_size cdr3_aa cdr3_nt
NA TRBJ1-1 TRBV7-8 NA CASSFNLWARRGTLNTEAFF TGTGCCAGCAGCTTCAATCTCTGGGCAAGAAGGGGAACCTTGAACACTGAAGCTTTCTTT
NA TRBJ2-5 TRBV18 NA CASSPRENRQETQYF TGTGCCAGCTCACCAAGGGAAAACAGACAAGAGACCCAGTACTTC
NA TRBJ1-1 TRBV18 few CASSLGGTGNTEAFF TGTGCCAGCTCACTAGGCGGGACGGGGAACACTGAAGCTTTCTTT
NA TRBJ2-3 TRBV28 few CASSRQSTDTQYF TGTGCCAGCAGTCGACAGAGCACAGATACGCAGTATTTT
TRBD2 TRBJ2-1 TRBV13 few CASKGSSGIHEQFF TGTGCCAGCAAGGGGTCTAGCGGGATTCATGAGCAGTTCTTC
TRBD2 TRBJ2-1 TRBV11-2 NA CASSYSPSGRNEQFF TGTGCCAGCAGCTACTCTCCTAGCGGGAGGAATGAGCAGTTCTTC
NA TRBJ2-1 TRBV7-2 many CASSLGLVTNEQFF TGTGCCAGCAGCCTGGGACTGGTGACCAATGAGCAGTTCTTC
NA TRBJ2-1 TRBV18 few CASSPELRRVTMSSYNEQFF TGTGCCAGCTCACCAGAGCTACGAAGAGTTACCATGAGCTCCTACAATGAGCAGTTCTTC
TRBD2 TRBJ2-1 TRBV6-4 NA CASSETSGLYNEQFF TGTGCCAGCAGTGAGACTAGCGGGTTATACAATGAGCAGTTCTTC
NA TRBJ1-1 TRBV6-5 many CASSYSRQARPFF TGTGCCAGCAGTTACTCGAGGCAGGCCCGGCCTTTCTTT
NA TRBJ2-1 TRBV7-2 few CASSSLWGQGGTYNEQFF TGTGCCAGCAGCTCCCTCTGGGGGCAGGGGGGCACCTACAATGAGCAGTTCTTC
NA TRBJ2-7 TRBV18 NA CASSPPGLSSYEQYF TGTGCCAGCTCACCACCGGGCCTGAGCTCCTACGAGCAGTACTTC
NA TRBJ1-2 TRBV7-2 few CASSTRPGDYGYTF TGTGCCAGCAGCACCCGACCCGGGGACTATGGCTACACCTTC
TRBD2 TRBJ2-3 TRBV7-3 few CASSPRTSADTQYF TGTGCCAGCAGCCCTCGGACTAGCGCAGATACGCAGTATTTT
NA TRBJ1-1 TRBV19 few CASSLRQRNTEAFF TGTGCCAGTAGCTTAAGACAGAGGAACACTGAAGCTTTCTTT
TRBD1 TRBJ1-4 TRBV7-2 few CASSLARTGLGEKLFF TGTGCCAGCAGCTTAGCACGGACAGGGTTGGGGGAAAAACTGTTTTTT
TRBD1 TRBJ2-7 TRBV7-2 few CASRPGGRSYEQYF TGTGCCAGCAGGCCAGGGGGCCGTTCCTACGAGCAGTACTTC
NA TRBJ2-7 TRBV7-3 NA CASGRFREEQYF TGTGCCAGCGGACGATTTAGGGAAGAGCAGTACTTC
NA TRBJ1-5 TRBV19 few CASSIMGNIHQPQHF TGTGCCAGTAGTATAATGGGGAATATCCATCAGCCCCAGCATTTT
NA TRBJ2-7 TRBV7-9 NA CASSFIRNSYEQYF TGTGCCAGCAGCTTTATCAGGAACTCCTACGAGCAGTACTTC
TRBD1 TRBJ2-5 TRBV7-9 NA CASSLVQGETQYF TGTGCCAGCAGCTTAGTACAGGGGGAGACCCAGTACTTC
NA TRBJ1-1 TRBV5-1 few CASSLRGQGFEAFF TGCGCCAGCAGCTTGCGCGGGCAGGGGTTTGAAGCTTTCTTT
TRBD2 TRBJ2-1 TRBV7-3 few CASSLRWTSGTHNEQFF TGTGCCAGCAGCTTACGATGGACTAGCGGGACCCACAATGAGCAGTTCTTC
NA TRBJ2-1 TRBV7-2 many CASSLDQGGTVSYNEQFF TGTGCCAGCAGCTTAGACCAGGGGGGGACAGTCTCCTACAATGAGCAGTTCTTC
NA TRBJ1-2 TRBV28 few CASSWVSGVYTF TGTGCCAGCAGTTGGGTTAGTGGAGTTTACACCTTC
TRBD1 TRBJ2-1 TRBV5-5 few CASSLEDRGYNEQFF TGTGCCAGCAGCTTGGAGGACAGGGGATACAATGAGCAGTTCTTC
TRBD1 TRBJ1-4 TRBV4-3 NA CASSPTGGSGEKLFF TGCGCCAGCAGCCCGACAGGGGGGAGCGGCGAAAAACTGTTTTTT
TRBD2 TRBJ2-7 TRBV5-4 NA CASSGLFRTSGIHYEQYF TGTGCCAGCAGCGGCCTCTTTCGGACTAGCGGGATCCACTACGAGCAGTACTTC
NA TRBJ2-3 TRBV5-1 few CASSIGPDTQYF TGCGCCAGCAGCATTGGCCCCGATACGCAGTATTTT
NA TRBJ2-5 TRBV19 many CASSIERDGGETQYF TGTGCCAGTAGTATTGAGAGAGACGGTGGAGAGACCCAGTACTTC
NA TRBJ2-7 TRBV14 few CASSQVGRQYPYEQYF TGTGCCAGCAGCCAAGTAGGTCGTCAGTATCCCTACGAGCAGTACTTC
NA TRBJ2-5 TRBV11-1 many CASSLNLGLAGETQYF TGTGCCAGCAGCCTCAACCTTGGGCTAGCTGGGGAGACCCAGTACTTC
NA TRBJ1-5 TRBV7-2 medium-sized CASSFGSGSQPQHF TGTGCCAGCAGCTTCGGGTCAGGGAGTCAGCCCCAGCATTTT
NA TRBJ2-1 TRBV4-3 NA CASSLPYGGEQFF TGCGCCAGCAGTCTACCCTACGGGGGTGAGCAGTTCTTC
NA TRBJ2-5 TRBV7-2 many CASSPQRQETQYF TGTGCCAGCAGCCCCCAGCGGCAAGAGACCCAGTACTTC
TRBD2 TRBJ2-5 TRBV7-2 NA CASSPRLAAIETQYF TGTGCCAGCAGCCCACGACTAGCGGCAATAGAGACCCAGTACTTC
NA TRBJ1-2 TRBV2 NA CASSVGPNYGYTF TGTGCCAGCAGTGTTGGGCCCAACTATGGCTACACCTTC
NA TRBJ1-4 TRBV2 NA CASSIEKLFF TGTGCCAGCTCGATAGAAAAACTGTTTTTT
TRBD1 TRBJ1-2 TRBV14 few CASSNRRTGINYGYTF TGTGCCAGCAGCAATCGTCGGACAGGGATAAACTATGGCTACACCTTC
NA TRBJ1-1 TRBV7-3 few CASSSWSSNTEAFF TGTGCCAGCAGCTCCTGGTCCTCGAACACTGAAGCTTTCTTT
TRBD1 TRBJ1-2 TRBV6-5 few CASSSGGNGYTF TGTGCCAGCAGTTCAGGGGGCAATGGCTACACCTTC
NA TRBJ2-6 TRBV10-3 NA CAISSSSGANVLTF TGTGCCATCAGCTCCAGCTCTGGGGCCAACGTCCTGACTTTC
NA TRBJ2-4 TRBV2 few CAVSGYGAKNIQYF TGTGCCGTGAGCGGTTACGGAGCCAAAAACATTCAGTACTTC
TRBD2 TRBJ2-7 TRBV7-2 few CASSRTGTSGTLAPYEQYF TGTGCCAGCAGCCGTACCGGGACTAGCGGGACCTTAGCGCCCTACGAGCAGTACTTC
NA TRBJ1-3 TRBV9 many CASSASGGGMDLAGNTIYF TGTGCCAGCAGCGCTAGCGGCGGCGGTATGGATCTGGCTGGAAACACCATATATTTT